This T cell receptor (beta chain) comes out of a study of blood T cells in healthy people across ages. Sample-barcoded 5' priming and a J-beta primer mix drove a second PCR of roughly 7 to 11 cycles. Each sample provided no less than 3 million CDR3-containing paired-end reads. TCRdb independently ran MiXCR on the 5' RACE reads; one entry per CDR3 protein. Here the sample spans approximately 690,000 distinct CDR3 sequences, 58% being singletons. The CDR3 totals 13 residues. The V gene end was trimmed by 5 bases and the J gene end by 8 bases; junction bases not matched to a gene: 8. CDR1 is SEHNR, CDR2 FQNEAQ, per germline (reference sequence). For this clonotype: Its antigen is as yet unknown.

Findings and caveats of the study: Diversity of TCR beta per million T cells declined in a roughly linear way with age.

The sample providers were healthy Caucasian people from Russia, aged roughly 6 to 95. Each sample yielded at least 6 million isolated PBMCs. The rearrangement joins TRBV7-9 to TRBJ1-2; 7 bases are shared with TRBD1. Sequencing was carried out using blood. The receptor was isolated from a man aged 55 to 70 in good health. CDR3: CASSTQGGSGYTF. CDR3 DNA sequence: TGTGCCAGCAGCACCCAAGGGGGCTCCGGCTACACCTTC.